In this sample, the clone carrying this T cell receptor (beta chain) turned up a few times. Antigen unknown. The data originate from a study of shared clonotypes between healthy human individuals. Findings of the study overall: An expected dependence of interdonor clonotype sharing on sequencing depth was noted.

Germline V gives CDR1 ENHRY, CDR2 SYGVKD. This CDR3 region has 19 residues. The ends lost 5 bases at V and 2 bases at J; junction bases unmatched: 15. Samples underwent the assay at deep level. Researchers divided each subset's genomic DNA evenly across several immunoSEQ plates. Libraries were prepared by immunoSEQ multiplex PCR; TCRdb keeps only in-frame clonotypes and omits some of them. The sample lists approximately 720,000 clones; about two thirds were seen once. The chain couples TRBV10-3 to TRBJ2-3; 11 nucleotides match TRBD2. Sequences were obtained from memory CD4+ T cells sorted from blood. Subset reported: CD45RA-negative fraction. This TCR derives from a woman aged 25-40 years in good health. The CDR3 region has the DNA TGTGCCATCAGTCGACTAGCGGGATCCGGGCAGGGTTCCACAGATACGCAGTATTTT. This encodes CAISRLAGSGQGSTDTQYF.